This T cell receptor beta chain was sequenced in a study of shared clonotypes between healthy human individuals (dated by TCRdb to about 2020). Some background on the complete study: The cohort included a few men and a couple of women between 18 and 49 years of age. For each donor, three plates each were used for CD4 naive and CD4 memory, two plates were used for CD8 naive, and one plate was used for CD8 memory. Libraries were prepared and TCR repertoires were sequenced by different laboratories using diverse techniques, in order to increase sequencing depth and limit assay-specific biases. Per donor, leukapheresis produced somewhere between about 0.85 and 9.5 billion PBMCs. Blood TCR repertoires of a handful of healthy adults were deeply sequenced to estimate repertoire size and the extent of clonotype sharing between individuals.

Overall study results and their limits: Naive subsets generally had larger estimated clonotype richness than memory subsets. Based on pairwise subsampling, the degree of clonotype sharing among donors was expected to be affected by sequencing depth. Incomplete sequencing was indicated by rarefaction of sorted-subset datasets, despite the large sequencing depth. Compared with non-shared clonotypes, the clonotypes found in all four sorted-subset donors had higher generation probabilities. Sampling was restricted to blood, and TCR repertoires in tissues likely differ from the TCR repertoires found in blood. Across four donors, about 5.2% of naive CD4, approximately 3.6% of naive CD8, 2.3% of memory CD4, and approximately 0.4% of memory CD8 clonotypes were shared. Because the study included a small number of donors, the genetic and exposure-history diversity represented was limited.

This clone was observed a handful of times. The specificity of this receptor is unknown. No base qualities exist here, and no much larger clone lies one base off it. CDR1 LNHDA and CDR2 SQIVND were looked up in the germline V gene (reference sequence). The V and J ends are trimmed by 1 base and 4 bases, leaving 5 bases between them. The CDR3 spans 13 residues, from the cysteine through the phenylalanine. Only the CDR3 DNA is retained, 39 bases long and in frame from the first base. Using the deep immunoSEQ assay, multiplex PCR amplified TCR CDR3 regions from genomic DNA. Extracted genomic DNA from each cell subset was distributed evenly across all wells of several immunoSEQ 96-well plates, and each plate was treated as a replicate. For sorted subsets, each replicate PCR was loaded with around 200 ng genomic DNA, equivalent to 32,000 or so T cell genomes. Purified libraries were measured with a Qubit 3.0 fluorometer, size-checked on a Bioanalyzer 2100, and measured again with the KAPA Library Quantification kit. Every immunoSEQ 96-well plate was sequenced on a separate single-read 150-cycle Illumina NextSeq 550 flow cell. The original methods were these. Because the immunoSEQ output included only junctional sequences and no quality scores, the filtering could not be the same as the filtering used for full-length reads. Sequences were annotated with PyIR, a Python wrapper for IgBLAST v1.9, and V/J genes and CDR3 were assigned using IMGT germline references. Reads with weak V/J assignments (E-value above 1e-6), missing CDR3, stop codons, out-of-frame junctions, or ambiguous translated residues were removed. V3J clonotypes were defined as sequences sharing the same inferred V gene, J gene, and CDR3 amino acid sequence. Percentage overlap between repertoires was computed as shared unique clonotypes divided by the size of the smaller repertoire. Richness of each repertoire was evaluated using RTK rarefaction, the Chao1 estimator, and Recon v2.1 estimates of unobserved clonotypes. OLGA was used to compute generation probabilities for all TCRbeta clonotypes that the gDNA method yielded from several donors. As stored in TCRdb, this immuneACCESS dataset retains in-frame rearrangements with V and J assigned. A fraction of the clones does not appear; measured against another copy, unresolved V genes explain less than half of the discrepancy, and the remainder lacks a known reason. That table supplies the V and J calls and clone size; D and trimming were determined from the DNA. In all, the sample holds 1 million to 1.2 million clones, and 60% to 80% of those were seen once. The ten largest clones take up approximately 0.95% of the sample.

The donors were healthy, HIV-negative adults with no recently reported acute infections or vaccinations. All donors were Caucasian adults living in Nashville, Tennessee, USA. CD4+ T cells were enriched by magnetic negative selection, after which naive cells were positively selected on CD45RA and the negative fraction was taken as the memory subset. Blood was obtained by leukapheresis, after which PBMCs were separated by Ficoll-Histopaque density gradient centrifugation and cryopreserved in liquid nitrogen vapor phase. Purity and quantity of every magnetically sorted T cell population were checked by analytical flow cytometry. Genomic DNA was isolated from each sorted fraction and quantified by UV absorbance on a Nanodrop 2000c.

The rearrangement joined TRBV19 to TRBJ2-1; matching of 5 bases hints at TRBD2 as the D gene. The source of this sequence is a man aged 18 to 30 in good health. Some clones in this sample may be carry-over from other donors' samples. The specimen sequenced was memory CD4+ T cells from PBMCs. The meaning of the sample's cell subset or site label: CD45RA-negative fraction. The CDR3 region has the sequence CASSIGEYNEQFF. DNA sequence: TGTGCCAGTAGTATAGGGGAGTACAATGAGCAGTTCTTC.